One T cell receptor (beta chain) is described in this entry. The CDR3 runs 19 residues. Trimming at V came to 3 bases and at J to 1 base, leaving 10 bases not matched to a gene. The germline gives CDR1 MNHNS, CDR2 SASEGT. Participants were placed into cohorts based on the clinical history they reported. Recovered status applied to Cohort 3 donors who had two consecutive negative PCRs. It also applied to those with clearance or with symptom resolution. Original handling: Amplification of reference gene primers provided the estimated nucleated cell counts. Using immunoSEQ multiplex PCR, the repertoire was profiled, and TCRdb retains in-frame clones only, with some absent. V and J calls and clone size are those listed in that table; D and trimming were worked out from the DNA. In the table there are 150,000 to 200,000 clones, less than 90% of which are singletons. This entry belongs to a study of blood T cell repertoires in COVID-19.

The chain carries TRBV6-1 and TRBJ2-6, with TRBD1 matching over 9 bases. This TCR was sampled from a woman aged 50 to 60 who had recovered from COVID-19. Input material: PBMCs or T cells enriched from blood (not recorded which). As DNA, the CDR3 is TGTGCCAGCAGTGAGTTAGCCGGGACAGGGCCTTCTGGGGCCAACGTCCTGACTTTC. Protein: CASSELAGTGPSGANVLTF.